The entry below gives a single TCR beta chain sequence along with its context. No antigen is known for it. This sample is drawn from a study of T cell responses to AZD1222 COVID-19 vaccine. Points from the study as a whole: Females outnumbered males among donors, who were mostly white British; clonal diversity was possibly underestimated. Repertoires were collected only later (after the peak T cell response had occurred). Vaccine-related CD4 TCRs covered spike, predominating at 160-218 and 743-854.

TCRdb's copy holds only in-frame clones and misses some; the assay was immunoSEQ multiplex PCR. The sample records about 170,000 clones, about 88% being singletons. This TCR came from an adult in good health. Here the sequenced sample was peripheral blood, taken on day 0 of AZD1222 vaccination.

In DNA, the CDR3 is TGCGCCAGCAGCGGAACAGGGGCAGATACGCAGTATTTT. The encoded protein is CASSGTGADTQYF. The gene calls are TRBV5-1 and TRBJ2-3; TRBD1 matches 7 bases. V trimming: 4 bases; J trimming: 4 bases; junction bases outside the gene matches: 3. The CDR3 has 13 amino acids. CDR1 is SGHRS and CDR2 is YFSETQ in the germline V gene.